This entry features one TCR beta chain sequence. Its antigen is not identified. The data originate from a study of shared clonotypes between healthy human individuals. The study's findings and limits: Though the depth was large, rarefaction showed that sorted-subset sequencing was incomplete. On the whole, naive subsets had larger estimated richness than memory subsets had. Sharing across four donors was seen in 4.5% to 5.5% of naive CD4 clonotypes.

Clones were read by immunoSEQ multiplex PCR, and TCRdb kept only the in-frame ones, dropping some. The table has roughly 2 million clones, roughly 95% seen once. Only Caucasian adults living in Nashville, Tennessee served as donors. The germline V and J ends were trimmed by 8 bases and 2 bases, with 12 bases remaining between them. The germline V gene encodes CDR1 MNHEY and CDR2 SVGAGI. The CDR3 extends over 13 amino acids. This TCR derives from a man between 18 and 29 years old in good health. Sequencing used naive CD4+ T cells sorted from blood. Subset: CD45RA+ positively selected. The V gene is TRBV6-5, the J gene TRBJ2-5; the D gene is possibly TRBD2 (5 bases). Here the CDR3 reads CASGSRRQETQYF. CDR3 in DNA: TGTGCCAGCGGCAGTAGGAGGCAAGAGACCCAGTACTTC.